Below are 18 T cell receptor beta chains sequenced from a single sample in a study of shared clonotypes between healthy human individuals. Selected positively for CCR7 and CD45RO-negative, naive CD8 cells excluded terminally differentiated effector memory CD45RA+ cells. The repertoire was sequenced with immunoSEQ multiplex PCR; TCRdb's copy has only in-frame clones and lacks some. This sample has more than 2 million clones, with about 94% found just once. Source material: naive CD8+ T cells sorted from blood. The origin of the receptors is a man between 18 and 29 years old in good health.

This chain connects TRBV2 to TRBJ1-2, with D perhaps matching TRBD1 (6 bases). The CDR3 sequence is 15 residues long. Germline-derived CDR1 and CDR2 are SNHLY and FYNNEI. Trimming removed 2 bases from V and 10 bases from J, with 20 bases in between. CDR3 sequence reads: CASSERVRGDFSYTF. The DNA for the CDR3 is TGTGCCAGCAGTGAAAGGGTCAGGGGTGATTTTTCCTACACCTTC.

This clone was seen a single time. The same CDR3 can be traced to other DNA sequences in this sample. The chain links TRBV7-9 to TRBJ1-1; D is undetermined. CDR3 size: 15 residues. V was shortened by 1 base and J by 0 bases, with 9 bases between the two germline ends. Germline values: CDR1 SEHNR, CDR2 FQNEAQ (reference sequence). The CDR3 loop is CASSLGTGMNTEAFF. The CDR3 DNA is TGTGCCAGCAGCTTAGGTACCGGAATGAACACTGAAGCTTTCTTT.

The chain uses TRBV19 and TRBJ2-7; TRBD2 matches at 8 bases. This CDR3 is built from 15 residues. The germline gives CDR1 LNHDA, CDR2 SQIVND (reference sequence). Losses at the gene ends were 5 bases for V and 6 bases for J; bases not matched to a gene: 12. CDR3 region: CASSEREREFAEQYF. DNA of the CDR3: TGTGCCAGTAGTGAAAGGGAGCGGGAGTTTGCCGAGCAGTACTTC. Full variable domain (remainder filled in from reference TRBV19 and TRBJ2-7): DGGITQSPKYLFRKEGQNVTLSCEQNLNHDAMYWYRQDPGQGLRLIYYSQIVNDFQKGDIAEGYSVSREKKESFPLTVTSAQKNPTAFYLCASSEREREFAEQYFGPGTRLTVT.

As regards this clone: The same CDR3 is also encoded by other DNA sequences in this sample. V and J are TRBV4-2 and TRBJ2-7; D unclear. The length of the CDR3 is 11 residues. The germline V gene has CDR1 LGHNA and CDR2 YNFKEQ. With 8 bases removed from V and 0 bases from J, the gap between germline ends came to 5 bases. In nucleotides, the CDR3 is TGTGCCAGCGGGAACTCCTACGAGCAGTACTTC. Protein: CASGNSYEQYF.

The V call is TRBV30, the J call TRBJ1-2; 7 nucleotides line up with TRBD1. This CDR3 has 14 residues. Losses at the gene ends were 1 base for V and 6 bases for J; bases not matched to a gene: 8. Per germline, CDR1 GTSNPN and CDR2 SVGIG (reference sequence). CDR3 bases: TGTGCCTGGAGTGCGACAGGGCCTAGTGATGGCTACACCTTC. This codes for CAWSATGPSDGYTF.

The J gene is TRBJ1-1, the V gene TRBV6-5; TRBD1 is a possible D gene (5 bases). CDR1 and CDR2 from the germline V gene are MNHEY and SVGAGI. V lost 0 bases, J lost 2 bases, and 10 bases lay in between. CDR3 length: 15 residues. This CDR3 is CASSYSKGPNTEAFF. The CDR3, as DNA: TGTGCCAGCAGTTACTCGAAGGGGCCTAACACTGAAGCTTTCTTT.

The chain couples TRBV7-9 to TRBJ1-4; a possible D gene is TRBD1 (5 bases). The CDR3 sequence is 14 residues long. The ends were cut back, 4 bases at V and 4 bases at J, with 10 bases in the middle. Germline V gives CDR1 SEHNR, CDR2 FQNEAQ (reference sequence). The CDR3 DNA sequence: TGTGCCAGCAGCTACTTCGGGGGTAATGAAAAACTGTTTTTT. It specifies CASSYFGGNEKLFF.

The CDR3 nucleotides read TGTGCCAGCAGCTTATTCTCCCTGACCGAGCAGTACTTC. This translates into CASSLFSLTEQYF. J is TRBJ2-7 and V is TRBV7-8; D uncertain. This CDR3 comprises 13 residues. From germline, CDR1 is SGHVS and CDR2 FQNEAQ. Trimming left V 2 bases short and J 6 bases short, with 11 bases between. The variable domain in full, completed from reference TRBV7-8 and TRBJ2-7, reads GAGVSQSPRYKVAKRGQDVALRCDPISGHVSLFWYQQALGQGPEFLTYFQNEAQLDKSGLPSDRFFAERPEGSVSTLKIQRTQQEDSAVYLCASSLFSLTEQYFGPGTRLTVT.

This chain joins TRBV4-1 and TRBJ2-7; D perhaps matches TRBD2 (6 bases). Trimming removed 4 bases from V and 5 bases from J, with 21 bases in between. The CDR3 length is 16 residues. Per the germline V gene, CDR1 is MGHRA and CDR2 is YSYEKL. The CDR3 bases are TGCGCCAGCAGCCCGACTTCCGGGACTCGGGCGGACGAGCAGTACTTC. It specifies CASSPTSGTRADEQYF.

This clone came up once. This sequence joins TRBV30 and TRBJ1-1; the match to TRBD1 covers 7 bases. The V and J ends lost 0 bases and 0 bases, in that order; junction bases with no gene match: 4. Germline V CDR1 and CDR2: GTSNPN, SVGIG (reference sequence). The CDR3 is 15 residues long. In nucleotides, the CDR3 is TGTGCCTGGAGTGTACCAGGGGGTTTGAACACTGAAGCTTTCTTT. Protein product: CAWSVPGGLNTEAFF. Full variable domain (missing parts from reference TRBV30 and TRBJ1-1): SQTIHQWPATLVQPVGSPLSLECTVEGTSNPNLYWYRQAAGRGLQLLFYSVGIGQISSEVPQNLSASRPQDRQFILSSKKLLLSDSGFYLCAWSVPGGLNTEAFFGQGTRLTVV.

The chain uses TRBV6-5 and TRBJ2-7, with D unresolved. The V end was cut by 6 bases, the J end by 3 bases, with 9 bases between. Germline V gene lookup returns CDR1 MNHEY and CDR2 SVGAGI. CDR3 length: 12 residues. CDR3 loop: CASSFGGYEQYF. The CDR3 region has the DNA TGTGCCAGCAGCTTTGGTGGCTACGAGCAGTACTTC.

Of note for this clone: Other DNA sequences from this sample encode an identical CDR3 as well. This chain uses TRBV7-9 with TRBJ1-1, with 9 nucleotides matching TRBD1. The V gene end was trimmed by 5 bases and the J gene end by 3 bases; junction bases not matched to a gene: 4. The CDR3 covers 14 residues. The V gene's germline CDR1 is SEHNR and CDR2 FQNEAQ (reference sequence). The DNA of the CDR3 is TGTGCCAGCAGCCCGACAGGGGGTGACACTGAAGCTTTCTTT. The encoded protein is CASSPTGGDTEAFF.

The rearrangement links TRBV27 to TRBJ1-6; D gene unclear. Germline lookup yields CDR1 MNHEY and CDR2 SMNVEV (reference sequence). This CDR3 is 14 amino acids long. Trimming pared 2 bases from V and 6 bases from J, leaving 8 bases between. CDR3 residues: CASSLRASNSPLHF. For the CDR3, the DNA is TGTGCCAGCAGTTTACGGGCCTCTAATTCACCCCTCCACTTT.

J is TRBJ2-7 and V is TRBV7-6; 13 bases are a match to TRBD2. The V gene end was trimmed by 6 bases and the J gene end by 3 bases; junction bases not matched to a gene: 11. The CDR3 runs to 17 residues. Germline V gene sequence: CDR1 SGHVS, CDR2 FNYEAQ. The CDR3 DNA sequence: TGTGCCAGCAGTCCTGGACTAGCGGGGGAGGAGGACTACGAGCAGTACTTC. Protein sequence: CASSPGLAGEEDYEQYF.

The chain carries TRBV28 and TRBJ2-5; D is possibly TRBD1 (6 bases). Trimming left V 4 bases short and J 5 bases short, with 14 bases between. Germline CDR1 reads MDHEN; CDR2 reads SYDVKM. CDR3 size: 14 residues. The CDR3 DNA is TGTGCCAGCAGTTCCCTGACAGGATCGGAGACCCAGTACTTC. Its translation is CASSSLTGSETQYF.

A single count supports this clone. The chain has TRBV29-1 and TRBJ2-6; 7 bases map to TRBD1. The V gene end was trimmed by 0 bases and the J gene end by 3 bases; junction bases not matched to a gene: 5. Germline-derived CDR1 and CDR2 are SQVTM and ANQGSEA. The CDR3 is made up of 16 amino acids. CDR3 sequence: CSVEDQGGRGANVLTF. Here the CDR3 DNA reads TGCAGCGTTGAAGATCAAGGGGGCCGTGGGGCCAACGTCCTGACTTTC. The variable domain in full, with the rest retrieved from reference TRBV29-1 and TRBJ2-6, is SAVISQKPSRDICQRGTSLTIQCQVDSQVTMMFWYRQQPGQSLTLIATANQGSEATYESGFVIDKFPISRPNLTFSTLTVSNMSPEDSSIYLCSVEDQGGRGANVLTFGAGSRLTVL.

The rearrangement uses TRBV29-1 and TRBJ2-7; TRBD1 matches 7 bases. The germline V gene has CDR1 SQVTM and CDR2 ANQGSEA. This CDR3 is 13 amino acids long. With V trimmed by 5 bases and J by 1 base, 5 bases remained unmatched. The CDR3 region has the DNA TGCAGCGTTAGCAGGGGGAGTTCCTACGAGCAGTACTTC. Its translation is CSVSRGSSYEQYF.

The chain carries TRBV5-8 and TRBJ2-3; no clear D gene. The V gene lost 3 bases and the J gene lost 2 bases, with 13 bases spanning the gap. CDR1 and CDR2 (germline): SGHTS, YDEGEE. The CDR3 extends over 15 amino acids. This chain's CDR3 is CASSSGPRTTDTQYF. CDR3 DNA sequence: TGTGCCAGCAGCTCGGGCCCACGGACCACAGATACGCAGTATTTT.